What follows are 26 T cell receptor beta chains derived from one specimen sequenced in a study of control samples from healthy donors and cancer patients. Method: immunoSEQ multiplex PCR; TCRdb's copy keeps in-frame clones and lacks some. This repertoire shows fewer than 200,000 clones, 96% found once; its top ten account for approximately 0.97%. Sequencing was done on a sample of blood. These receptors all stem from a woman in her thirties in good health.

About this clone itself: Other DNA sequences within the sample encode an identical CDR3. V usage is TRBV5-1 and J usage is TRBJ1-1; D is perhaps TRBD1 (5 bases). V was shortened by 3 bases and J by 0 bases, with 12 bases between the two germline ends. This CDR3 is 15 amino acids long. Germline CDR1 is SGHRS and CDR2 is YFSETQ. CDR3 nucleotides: TGCGCCAGCAGCTGGGGGACGGGAATGAACACTGAAGCTTTCTTT. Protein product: CASSWGTGMNTEAFF.

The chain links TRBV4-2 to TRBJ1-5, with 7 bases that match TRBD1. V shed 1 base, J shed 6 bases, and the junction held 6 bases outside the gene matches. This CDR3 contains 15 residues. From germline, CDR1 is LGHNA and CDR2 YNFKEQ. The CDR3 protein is CASSQGQGVTQPQHF. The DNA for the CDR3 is TGTGCCAGCAGCCAAGGGCAGGGGGTTACTCAGCCCCAGCATTTT.

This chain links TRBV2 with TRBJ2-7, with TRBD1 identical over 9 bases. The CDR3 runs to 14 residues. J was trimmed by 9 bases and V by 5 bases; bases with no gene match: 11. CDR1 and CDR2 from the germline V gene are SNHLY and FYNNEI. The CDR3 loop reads CASSYRDRALWQYF. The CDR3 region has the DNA TGTGCCAGCAGTTACCGGGACAGGGCGCTGTGGCAGTACTTC.

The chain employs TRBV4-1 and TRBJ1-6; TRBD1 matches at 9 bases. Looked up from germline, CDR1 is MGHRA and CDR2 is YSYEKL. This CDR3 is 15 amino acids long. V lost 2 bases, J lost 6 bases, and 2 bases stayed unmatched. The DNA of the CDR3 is TGCGCCAGCAGCCAAAGGACAGGGGCTAATTCACCCCTCCACTTT. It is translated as CASSQRTGANSPLHF.

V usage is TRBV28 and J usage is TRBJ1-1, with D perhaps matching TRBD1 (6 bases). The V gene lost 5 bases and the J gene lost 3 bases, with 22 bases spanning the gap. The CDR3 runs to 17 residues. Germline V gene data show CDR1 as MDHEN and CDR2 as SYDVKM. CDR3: CASSTGRQGRWHTEAFF. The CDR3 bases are TGTGCCAGCAGTACGGGTAGGCAGGGGAGGTGGCACACTGAAGCTTTCTTT.

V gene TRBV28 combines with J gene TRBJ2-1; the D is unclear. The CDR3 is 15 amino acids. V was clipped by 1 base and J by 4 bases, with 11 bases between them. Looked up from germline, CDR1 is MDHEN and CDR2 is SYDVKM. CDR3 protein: CASSLYLGNYNEQFF. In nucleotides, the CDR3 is TGTGCCAGCAGTTTATACCTTGGAAATTACAATGAGCAGTTCTTC.

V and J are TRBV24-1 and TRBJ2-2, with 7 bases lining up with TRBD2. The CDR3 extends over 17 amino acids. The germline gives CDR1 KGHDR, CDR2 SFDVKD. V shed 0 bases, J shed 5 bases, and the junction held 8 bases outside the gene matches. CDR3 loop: CATSDLNGGRGTGELFF. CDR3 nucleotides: TGTGCCACCAGTGATTTGAACGGCGGGAGAGGGACCGGGGAGCTGTTTTTT.

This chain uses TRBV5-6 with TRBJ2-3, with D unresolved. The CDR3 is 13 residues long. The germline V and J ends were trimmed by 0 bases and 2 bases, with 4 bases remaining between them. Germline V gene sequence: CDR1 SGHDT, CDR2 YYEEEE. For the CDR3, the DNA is TGTGCCAGCAGCTTGGCAGTCACAGATACGCAGTATTTT. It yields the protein CASSLAVTDTQYF.

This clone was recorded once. CDR3 coding DNA: TGTGCCAGCAGCTTGGATAGAGCCGGAACCAATGAGCAGTTCTTC. It encodes CASSLDRAGTNEQFF. The V and J genes are TRBV5-6 and TRBJ2-1; D is unclear. V was cut by 0 bases and J by 6 bases, with 13 bases left in between. This CDR3 region has 15 residues. Germline V lookup: CDR1 SGHDT, CDR2 YYEEEE. The full variable domain, its missing parts supplied by reference TRBV5-6 and TRBJ2-1, is DAGVTQSPTHLIKTRGQQVTLRCSPKSGHDTVSWYQQALGQGPQFIFQYYEEEERQRGNFPDRFSGHQFPNYSSELNVNALLLGDSALYLCASSLDRAGTNEQFFGPGTRLTVL.

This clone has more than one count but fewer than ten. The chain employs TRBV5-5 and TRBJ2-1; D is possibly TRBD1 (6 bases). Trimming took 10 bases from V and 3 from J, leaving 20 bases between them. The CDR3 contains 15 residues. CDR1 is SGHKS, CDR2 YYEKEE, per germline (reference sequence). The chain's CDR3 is CAGDPREGGYNEQFF. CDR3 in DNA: TGTGCCGGGGACCCACGAGAAGGGGGCTACAATGAGCAGTTCTTC.

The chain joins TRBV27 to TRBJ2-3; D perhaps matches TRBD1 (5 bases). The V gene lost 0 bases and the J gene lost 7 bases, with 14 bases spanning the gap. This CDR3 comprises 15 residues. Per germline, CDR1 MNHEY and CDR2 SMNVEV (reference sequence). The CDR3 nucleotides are TGTGCCAGCAGTTTATCGGGCAGGGTTGGTCATACGCAGTATTTT. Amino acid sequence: CASSLSGRVGHTQYF.

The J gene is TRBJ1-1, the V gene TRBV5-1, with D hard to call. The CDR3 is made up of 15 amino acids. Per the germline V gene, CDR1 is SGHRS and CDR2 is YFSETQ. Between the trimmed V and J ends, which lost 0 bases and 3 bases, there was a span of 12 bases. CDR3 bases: TGCGCCAGCAGCTTGGGAGTGACGGCGGACACTGAAGCTTTCTTT. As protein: CASSLGVTADTEAFF.

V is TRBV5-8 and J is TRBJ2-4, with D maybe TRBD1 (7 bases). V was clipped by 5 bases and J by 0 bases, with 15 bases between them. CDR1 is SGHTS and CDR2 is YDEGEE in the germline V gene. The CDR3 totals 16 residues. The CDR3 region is CASRNQGGLAKNIQYF. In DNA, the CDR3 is TGTGCCAGCAGGAACCAGGGGGGCCTAGCCAAAAACATTCAGTACTTC.

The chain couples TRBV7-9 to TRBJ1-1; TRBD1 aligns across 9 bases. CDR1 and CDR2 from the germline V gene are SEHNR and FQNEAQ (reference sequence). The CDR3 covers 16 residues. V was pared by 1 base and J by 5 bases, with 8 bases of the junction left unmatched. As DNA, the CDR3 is TGTGCCAGCAGCTTAGATCCGGGACAGGGAAGGACTGAAGCTTTCTTT. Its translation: CASSLDPGQGRTEAFF.

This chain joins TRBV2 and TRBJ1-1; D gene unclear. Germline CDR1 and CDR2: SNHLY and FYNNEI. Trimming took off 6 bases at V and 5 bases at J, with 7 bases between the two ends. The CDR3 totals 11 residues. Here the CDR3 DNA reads TGTGCCAGCAGCCTGGAAACTGAAGCTTTCTTT. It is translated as CASSLETEAFF.

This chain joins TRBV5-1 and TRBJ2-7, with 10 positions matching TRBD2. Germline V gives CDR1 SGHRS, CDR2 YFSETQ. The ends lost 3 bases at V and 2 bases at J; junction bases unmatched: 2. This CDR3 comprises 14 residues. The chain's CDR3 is CASSSGTSAYEQYF. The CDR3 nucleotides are TGCGCCAGCAGCTCAGGGACTAGCGCCTACGAGCAGTACTTC.

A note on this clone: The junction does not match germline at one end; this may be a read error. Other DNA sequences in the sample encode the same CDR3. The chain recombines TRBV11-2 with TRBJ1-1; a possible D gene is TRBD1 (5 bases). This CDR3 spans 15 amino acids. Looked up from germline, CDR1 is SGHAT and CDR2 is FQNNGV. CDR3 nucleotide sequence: TGTGCCAGCAGCTTAGGGGGACGGCCGAACGCTGAAGCTTTCTTT. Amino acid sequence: CASSLGGRPNAEAFF.

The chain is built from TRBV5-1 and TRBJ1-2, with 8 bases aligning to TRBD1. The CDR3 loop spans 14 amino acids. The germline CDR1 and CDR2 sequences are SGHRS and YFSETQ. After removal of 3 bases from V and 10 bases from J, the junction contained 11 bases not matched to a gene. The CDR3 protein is CASSSTGEVSSYTF. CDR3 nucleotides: TGCGCCAGCAGCTCGACAGGGGAAGTGTCCTCCTACACCTTC.

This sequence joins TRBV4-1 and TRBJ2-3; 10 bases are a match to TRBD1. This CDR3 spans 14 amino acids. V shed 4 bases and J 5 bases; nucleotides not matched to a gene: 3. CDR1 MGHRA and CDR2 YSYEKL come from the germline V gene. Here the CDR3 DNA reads TGCGCCAGCAGCCGACAGGGGGCGATAGATACGCAGTATTTT. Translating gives CASSRQGAIDTQYF.

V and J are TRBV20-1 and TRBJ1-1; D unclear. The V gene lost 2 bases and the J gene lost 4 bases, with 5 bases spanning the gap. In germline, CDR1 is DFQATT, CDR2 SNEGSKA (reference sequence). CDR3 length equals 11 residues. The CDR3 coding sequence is TGCAGTGCTAGACTTCCCACTGAAGCTTTCTTT. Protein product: CSARLPTEAFF.

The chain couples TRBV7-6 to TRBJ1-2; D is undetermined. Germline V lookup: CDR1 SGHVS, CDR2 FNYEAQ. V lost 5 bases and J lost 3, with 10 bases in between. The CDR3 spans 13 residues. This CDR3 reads CASSPAGDYGYTF. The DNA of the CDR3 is TGTGCCAGCAGCCCTGCTGGGGACTATGGCTACACCTTC.

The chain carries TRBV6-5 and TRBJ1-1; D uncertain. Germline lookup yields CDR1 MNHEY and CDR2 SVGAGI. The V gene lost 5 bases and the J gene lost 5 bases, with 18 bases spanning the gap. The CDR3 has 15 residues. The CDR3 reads CASSLGPAISTEAFF. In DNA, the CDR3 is TGTGCCAGCAGTCTGGGCCCCGCGATTTCGACTGAAGCTTTCTTT.

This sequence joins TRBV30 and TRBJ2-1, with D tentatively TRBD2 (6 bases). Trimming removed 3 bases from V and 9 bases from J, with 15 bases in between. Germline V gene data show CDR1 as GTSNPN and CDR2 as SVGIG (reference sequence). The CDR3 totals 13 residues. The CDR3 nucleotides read TGTGCCTGGAGCGGCGGGGTCGGGGGTGAGCAGTTCTTC. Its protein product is CAWSGGVGGEQFF.

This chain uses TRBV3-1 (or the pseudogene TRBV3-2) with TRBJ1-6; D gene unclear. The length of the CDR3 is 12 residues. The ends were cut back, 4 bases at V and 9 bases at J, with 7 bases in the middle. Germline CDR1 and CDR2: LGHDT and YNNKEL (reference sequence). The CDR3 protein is CASSRRGSPLHF. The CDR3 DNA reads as TGTGCCAGCAGCCGACGGGGTTCACCCCTCCACTTT.

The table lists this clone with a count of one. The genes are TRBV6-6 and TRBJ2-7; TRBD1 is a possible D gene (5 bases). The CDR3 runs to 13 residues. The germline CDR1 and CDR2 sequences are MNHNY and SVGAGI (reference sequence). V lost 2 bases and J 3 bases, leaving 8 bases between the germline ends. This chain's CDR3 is CASSYGAVYEQYF. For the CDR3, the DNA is TGTGCCAGCAGTTACGGGGCAGTCTACGAGCAGTACTTC.

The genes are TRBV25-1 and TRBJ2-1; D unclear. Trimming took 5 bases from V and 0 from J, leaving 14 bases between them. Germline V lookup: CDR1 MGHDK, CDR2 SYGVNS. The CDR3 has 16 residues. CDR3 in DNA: TGTGCCAGCAGTTCTCGACGTCAGCGCTCCTACAATGAGCAGTTCTTC. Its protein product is CASSSRRQRSYNEQFF.